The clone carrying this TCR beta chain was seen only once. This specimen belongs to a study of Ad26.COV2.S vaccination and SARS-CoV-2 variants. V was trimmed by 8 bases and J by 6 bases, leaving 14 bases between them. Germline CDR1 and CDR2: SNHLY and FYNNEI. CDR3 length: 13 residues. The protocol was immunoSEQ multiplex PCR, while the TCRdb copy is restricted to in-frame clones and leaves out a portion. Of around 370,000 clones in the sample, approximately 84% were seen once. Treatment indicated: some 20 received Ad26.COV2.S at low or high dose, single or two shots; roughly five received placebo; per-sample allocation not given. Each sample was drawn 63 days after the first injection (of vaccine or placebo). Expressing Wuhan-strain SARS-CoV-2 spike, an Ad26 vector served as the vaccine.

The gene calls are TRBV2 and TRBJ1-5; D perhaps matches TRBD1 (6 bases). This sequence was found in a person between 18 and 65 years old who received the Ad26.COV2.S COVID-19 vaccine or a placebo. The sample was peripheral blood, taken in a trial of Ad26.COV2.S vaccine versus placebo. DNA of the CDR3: TGTGCCAGCGGAGGGGGGTTGACTCAGCCCCAGCATTTT. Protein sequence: CASGGGLTQPQHF. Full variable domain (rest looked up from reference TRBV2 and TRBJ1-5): EPEVTQTPSHQVTQMGQEVILRCVPISNHLYFYWYRQILGQKVEFLVSFYNNEISEKSEIFDDQFSVERPDGSNFTLKIRSTKLEDSAMYFCASGGGLTQPQHFGDGTRLSIL.